The T cell receptor (beta chain) described here comes from a study of T cell repertoires in cytomegalovirus infection (dated by TCRdb to the late 2010s). About the study as a whole: Peptide stimulations targeted recently identified HLA-C-restricted CMV epitopes, whose presentation resists viral immunomodulation, together with well-studied HLA-B-restricted epitopes. Donor HLA type was relevant to the analysis, as public TCR beta signatures indicated carriage of CMV infection together with the matching HLA type. General conclusions and limits of the study: In both this cohort and an independent cohort of more than 350 donors, the cumulative frequency of public TCR beta family members distinguished carriers of CMV infection plus the relevant HLA type. The ex vivo response was dominated by HLA-C-restricted CMV-specific TCR beta clonotypes, which also provided the single most frequent clonotype in two of eight donors.

This clonotype has only a few counts. Its specific antigen is unknown. No much larger clone is present one base from it, and per-base qualities are unavailable. At the junction V is shortened by 3 bases and J by 4 bases; bases outside the gene matches: 3. The CDR3 runs 15 amino acids, cysteine and phenylalanine included. Only the CDR3 DNA stays, 45 bases, in frame from base 1. The treatment or condition label, read with the paper, signifies: in vitro stimulation with specific CMV peptide epitopes to enrich CMV-specific T cells. Instrument on record: Illumina HiSeq 1500. TCRdb reprocessed the public reads (quality trimming at Q25 with fastp, clone calling with MiXCR) and kept in-frame beta chains. Each CDR3 protein gets just one entry, which takes the most common genes and DNA from the rows behind it. For this sample there are approximately 300,000 distinct CDR3 sequences; 25% to 35% appear just once. The ten largest clones take up 20% of the sample.

The sample here was cultured PBMCs, taken from culture after CMV antigen stimulation. The V gene is TRBV12-3 or TRBV12-4 and the J gene is TRBJ2-2, with TRBD1 matching 9 junction bases. The source of this sequence is a human donor in good health (CMV status not recorded). Some clones in this sample may be carry-over from other donors' samples. The CDR3 in this case is CASSFTDRGTGELFF. The nucleotide sequence reads as follows: TGTGCCAGCAGTTTTACGGACAGGGGCACCGGGGAGCTGTTTTTT.